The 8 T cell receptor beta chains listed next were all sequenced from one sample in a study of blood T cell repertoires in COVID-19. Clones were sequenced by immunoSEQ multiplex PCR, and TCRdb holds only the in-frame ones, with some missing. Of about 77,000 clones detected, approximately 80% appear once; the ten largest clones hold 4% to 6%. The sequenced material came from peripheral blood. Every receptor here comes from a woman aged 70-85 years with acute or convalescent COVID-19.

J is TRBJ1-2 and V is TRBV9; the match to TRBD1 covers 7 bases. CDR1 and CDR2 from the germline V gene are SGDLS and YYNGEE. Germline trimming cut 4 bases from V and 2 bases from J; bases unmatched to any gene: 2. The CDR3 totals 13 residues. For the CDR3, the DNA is TGTGCCAGCAGCCTGGGACAGAACTATGGCTACACCTTC. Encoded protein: CASSLGQNYGYTF.

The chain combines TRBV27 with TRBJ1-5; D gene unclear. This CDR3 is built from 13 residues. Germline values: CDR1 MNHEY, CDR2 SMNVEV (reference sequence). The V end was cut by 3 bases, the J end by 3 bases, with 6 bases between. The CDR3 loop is CASSFMYNQPQHF. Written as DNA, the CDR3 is TGTGCCAGCAGTTTTATGTACAATCAGCCCCAGCATTTT.

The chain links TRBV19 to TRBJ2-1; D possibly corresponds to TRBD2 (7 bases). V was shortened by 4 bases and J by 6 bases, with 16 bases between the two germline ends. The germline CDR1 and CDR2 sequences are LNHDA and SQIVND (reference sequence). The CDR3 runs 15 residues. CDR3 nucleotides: TGTGCCAGTAGTACGACGGGGGGCCCGGCCAATGAGCAGTTCTTC. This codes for CASSTTGGPANEQFF.

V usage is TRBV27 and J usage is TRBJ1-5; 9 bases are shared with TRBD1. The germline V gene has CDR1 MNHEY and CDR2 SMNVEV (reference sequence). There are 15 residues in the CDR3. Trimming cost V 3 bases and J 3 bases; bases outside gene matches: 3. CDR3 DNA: TGTGCCAGCAGTTTGGGACAGGGTAACAATCAGCCCCAGCATTTT. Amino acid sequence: CASSLGQGNNQPQHF.

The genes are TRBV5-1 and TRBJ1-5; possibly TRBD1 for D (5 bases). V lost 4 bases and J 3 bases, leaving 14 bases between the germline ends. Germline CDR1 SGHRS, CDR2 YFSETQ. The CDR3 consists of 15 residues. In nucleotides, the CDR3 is TGCGCCAGCAGCCCCGGGGGGGTCCACAATCAGCCCCAGCATTTT. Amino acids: CASSPGGVHNQPQHF.

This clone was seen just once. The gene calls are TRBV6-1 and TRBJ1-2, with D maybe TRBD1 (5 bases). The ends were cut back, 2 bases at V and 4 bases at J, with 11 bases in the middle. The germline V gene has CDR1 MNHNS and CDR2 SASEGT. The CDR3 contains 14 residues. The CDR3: CASSEYGGPYGYTF. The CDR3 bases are TGTGCCAGCAGTGAATACGGGGGACCCTATGGCTACACCTTC.

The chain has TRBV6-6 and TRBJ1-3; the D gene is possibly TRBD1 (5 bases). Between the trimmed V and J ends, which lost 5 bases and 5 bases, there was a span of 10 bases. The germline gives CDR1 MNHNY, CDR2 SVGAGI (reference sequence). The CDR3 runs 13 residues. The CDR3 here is CASSTGYRNTIYF. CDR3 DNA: TGTGCCAGCAGTACAGGTTACCGAAACACCATATATTTT.

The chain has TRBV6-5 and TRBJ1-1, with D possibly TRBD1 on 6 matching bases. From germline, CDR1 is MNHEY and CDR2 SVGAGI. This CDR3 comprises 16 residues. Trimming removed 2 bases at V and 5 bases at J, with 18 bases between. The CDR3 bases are TGTGCCAGCAGTTACGAACCTCAGGGGCGCCGTACTGAAGCTTTCTTT. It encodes CASSYEPQGRRTEAFF.